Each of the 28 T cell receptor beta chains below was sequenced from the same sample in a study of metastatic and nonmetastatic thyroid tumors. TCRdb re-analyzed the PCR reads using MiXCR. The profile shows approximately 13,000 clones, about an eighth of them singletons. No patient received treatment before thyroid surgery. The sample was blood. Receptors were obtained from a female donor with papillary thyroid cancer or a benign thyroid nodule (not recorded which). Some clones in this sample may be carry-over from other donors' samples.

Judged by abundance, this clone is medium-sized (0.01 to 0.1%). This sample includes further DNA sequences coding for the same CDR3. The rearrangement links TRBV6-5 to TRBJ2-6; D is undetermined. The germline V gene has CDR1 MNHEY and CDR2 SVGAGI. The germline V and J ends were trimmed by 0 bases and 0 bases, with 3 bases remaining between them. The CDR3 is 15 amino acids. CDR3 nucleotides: TGTGCCAGCAGTTACTCGGACTCTGGGGCCAACGTCCTGACTTTC. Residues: CASSYSDSGANVLTF.

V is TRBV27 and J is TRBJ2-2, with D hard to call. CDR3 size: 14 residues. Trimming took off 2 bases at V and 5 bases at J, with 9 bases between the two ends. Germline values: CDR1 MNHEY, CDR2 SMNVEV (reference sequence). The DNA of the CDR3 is TGTGCCAGCAGTTTAGGGTGGAATACCGGGGAGCTGTTTTTT. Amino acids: CASSLGWNTGELFF.

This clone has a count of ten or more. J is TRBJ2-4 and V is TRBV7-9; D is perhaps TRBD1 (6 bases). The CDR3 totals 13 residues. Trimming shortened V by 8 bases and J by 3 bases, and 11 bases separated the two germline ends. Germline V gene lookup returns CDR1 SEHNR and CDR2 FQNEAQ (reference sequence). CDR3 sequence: CASEDSLKNIQYF. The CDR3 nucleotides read TGTGCCAGCGAGGACAGCCTCAAAAACATTCAGTACTTC.

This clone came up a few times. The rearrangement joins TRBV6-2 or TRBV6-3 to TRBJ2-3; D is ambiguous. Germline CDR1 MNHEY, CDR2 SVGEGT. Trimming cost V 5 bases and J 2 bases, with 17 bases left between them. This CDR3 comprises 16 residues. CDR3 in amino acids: CASSNVSGFHTDTQYF. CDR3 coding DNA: TGTGCCAGCAGTAACGTAAGTGGCTTCCACACAGATACGCAGTATTTT.

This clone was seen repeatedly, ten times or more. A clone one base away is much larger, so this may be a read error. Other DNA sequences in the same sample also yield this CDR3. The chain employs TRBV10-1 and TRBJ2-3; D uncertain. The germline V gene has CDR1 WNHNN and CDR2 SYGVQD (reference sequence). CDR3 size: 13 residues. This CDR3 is CASSDRIPDTEYF. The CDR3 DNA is TGCGCCAGCAGTGACCGGATCCCAGATACGGAGTATTTT.

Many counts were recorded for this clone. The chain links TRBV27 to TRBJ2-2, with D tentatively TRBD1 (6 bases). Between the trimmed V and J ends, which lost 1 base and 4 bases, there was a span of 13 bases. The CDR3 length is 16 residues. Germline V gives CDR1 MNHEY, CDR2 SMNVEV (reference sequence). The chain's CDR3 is CASSLYPGHLTGELFF. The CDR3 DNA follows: TGTGCCAGCAGTTTATATCCGGGACACCTCACCGGGGAGCTGTTTTTT.

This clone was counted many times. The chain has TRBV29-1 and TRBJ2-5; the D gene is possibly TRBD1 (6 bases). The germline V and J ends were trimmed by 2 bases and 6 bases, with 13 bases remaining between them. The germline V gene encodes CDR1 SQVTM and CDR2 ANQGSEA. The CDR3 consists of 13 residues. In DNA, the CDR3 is TGCAGCGTTGAATCAGGGGAACTGAAGACCCAGTACTTC. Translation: CSVESGELKTQYF.

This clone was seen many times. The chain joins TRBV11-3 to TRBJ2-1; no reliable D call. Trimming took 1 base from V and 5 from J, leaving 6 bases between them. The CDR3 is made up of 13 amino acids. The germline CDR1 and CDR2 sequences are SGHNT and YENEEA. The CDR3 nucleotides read TGTGCCAGCAGCTTAGGCAGACACAATGAGCAGTTCTTC. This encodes CASSLGRHNEQFF.

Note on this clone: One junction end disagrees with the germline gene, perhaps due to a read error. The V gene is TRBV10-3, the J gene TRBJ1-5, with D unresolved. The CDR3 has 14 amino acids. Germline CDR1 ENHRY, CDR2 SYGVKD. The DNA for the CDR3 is TGTGTCATCAGTGATACGGATAGCAATCATCCCCAGCATTTT. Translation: CVISDTDSNHPQHF.

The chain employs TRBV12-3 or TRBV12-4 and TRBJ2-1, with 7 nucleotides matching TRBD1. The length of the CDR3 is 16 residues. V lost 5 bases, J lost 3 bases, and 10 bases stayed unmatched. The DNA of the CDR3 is TGTGCCAGCAGTCCAATGACAGGGAAAGACTACAATGAGCAGTTCTTC. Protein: CASSPMTGKDYNEQFF.

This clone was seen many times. The CDR3 loop is CASSSIPGTGLEAFF. The CDR3 coding sequence is TGCGCCAGCAGCTCTATCCCGGGGACAGGGCTTGAAGCTTTCTTT. The chain couples TRBV5-1 to TRBJ1-1; 9 bases align to TRBD1. V dropped 3 bases and J dropped 7; count of bases not matched to a gene: 10. This CDR3 is built from 15 residues. From germline, CDR1 is SGHRS and CDR2 YFSETQ.

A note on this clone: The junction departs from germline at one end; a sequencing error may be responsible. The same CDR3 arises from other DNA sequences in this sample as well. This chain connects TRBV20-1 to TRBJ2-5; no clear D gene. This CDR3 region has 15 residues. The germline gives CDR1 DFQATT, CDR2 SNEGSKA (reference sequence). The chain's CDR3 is CSASRPALYQETQYF. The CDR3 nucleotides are TGCAGTGCTAGTCGGCCGGCCCTCTACCAGGAGACCCAGTACTTC.

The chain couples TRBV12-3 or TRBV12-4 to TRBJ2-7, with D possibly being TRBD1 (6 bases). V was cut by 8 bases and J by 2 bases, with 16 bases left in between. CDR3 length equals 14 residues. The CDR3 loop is CASLKDSLPYEQYF. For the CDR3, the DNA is TGTGCCAGCCTGAAGGACAGCCTTCCCTACGAGCAGTACTTC.

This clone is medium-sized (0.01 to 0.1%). CDR3 bases: TGTGCCAGCAGGCTGTTTTCCGGACAGGGGACAAGCACAGATACGCAGTATTTT. Translated: CASRLFSGQGTSTDTQYF. This chain joins TRBV28 and TRBJ2-3; TRBD1 matches 9 bases. This CDR3 is built from 18 residues. Per germline, CDR1 MDHEN and CDR2 SYDVKM. Unmatched junction bases numbered 13, after V lost 6 bases and J lost 0 bases.

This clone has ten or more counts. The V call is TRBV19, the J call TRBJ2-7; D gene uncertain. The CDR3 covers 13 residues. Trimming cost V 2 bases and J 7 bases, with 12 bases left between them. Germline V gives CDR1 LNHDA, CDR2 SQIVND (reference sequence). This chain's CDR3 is CASSITESWEQYF. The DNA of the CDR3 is TGTGCCAGTAGTATAACGGAGTCTTGGGAGCAGTACTTC.

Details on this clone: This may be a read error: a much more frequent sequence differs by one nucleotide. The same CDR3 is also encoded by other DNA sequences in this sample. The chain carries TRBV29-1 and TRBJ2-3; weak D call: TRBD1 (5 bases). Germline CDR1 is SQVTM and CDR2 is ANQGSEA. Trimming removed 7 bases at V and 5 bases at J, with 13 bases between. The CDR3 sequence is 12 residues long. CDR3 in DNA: TGCAGCGGGGGTGGGCAGGGAGATACGCAGTATTTT. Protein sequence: CSGGGQGDTQYF.

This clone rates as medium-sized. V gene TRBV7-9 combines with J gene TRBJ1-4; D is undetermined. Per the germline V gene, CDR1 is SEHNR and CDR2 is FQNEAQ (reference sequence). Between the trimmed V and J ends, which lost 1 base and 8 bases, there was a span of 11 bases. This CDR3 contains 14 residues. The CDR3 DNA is TGTGCCAGCAGCTTAGGGGCCGTTGGGGAAAAACTGTTTTTT. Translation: CASSLGAVGEKLFF.

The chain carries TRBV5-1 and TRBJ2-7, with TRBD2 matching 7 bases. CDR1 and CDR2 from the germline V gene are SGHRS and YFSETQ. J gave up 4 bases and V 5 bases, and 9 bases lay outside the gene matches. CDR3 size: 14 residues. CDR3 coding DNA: TGCGCCAGCAGACACGCGGGACTAACTTACGAGCAGTACTTC. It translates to CASRHAGLTYEQYF.

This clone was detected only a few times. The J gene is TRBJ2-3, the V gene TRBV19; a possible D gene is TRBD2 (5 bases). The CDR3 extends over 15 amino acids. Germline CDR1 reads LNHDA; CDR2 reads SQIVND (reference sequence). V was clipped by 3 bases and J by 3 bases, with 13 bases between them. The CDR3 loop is CASSIPRGGTDTQYF. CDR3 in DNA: TGTGCCAGTAGTATCCCCCGAGGAGGAACAGATACGCAGTATTTT.

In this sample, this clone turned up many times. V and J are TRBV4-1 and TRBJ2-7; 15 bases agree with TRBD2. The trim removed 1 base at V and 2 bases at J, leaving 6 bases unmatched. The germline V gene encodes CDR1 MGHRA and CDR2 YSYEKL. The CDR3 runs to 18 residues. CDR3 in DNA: TGCGCCAGCAGCCAAGCGGGACTAGCGGGAGGATACGCCTACGAGCAGTACTTC. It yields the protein CASSQAGLAGGYAYEQYF.

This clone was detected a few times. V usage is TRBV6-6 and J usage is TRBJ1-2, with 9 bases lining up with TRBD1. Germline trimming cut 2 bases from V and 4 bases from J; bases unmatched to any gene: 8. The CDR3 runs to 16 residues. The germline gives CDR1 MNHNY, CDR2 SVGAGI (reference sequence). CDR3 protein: CASSYHGTGTGYGYTF. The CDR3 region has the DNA TGTGCCAGCAGTTACCACGGGACAGGGACGGGCTATGGCTACACCTTC.

DNA for the CDR3: TGTGCCAGCAGCCCAGGGTTTCGGGAAGGGCAGTTCTTC. This codes for CASSPGFREGQFF. The chain has TRBV12-3 or TRBV12-4 and TRBJ2-1, with D perhaps matching TRBD1 or TRBD2 (5 bases each). V dropped 6 bases and J dropped 12 bases, with 18 bases sitting between them. This CDR3 has 13 amino acids.

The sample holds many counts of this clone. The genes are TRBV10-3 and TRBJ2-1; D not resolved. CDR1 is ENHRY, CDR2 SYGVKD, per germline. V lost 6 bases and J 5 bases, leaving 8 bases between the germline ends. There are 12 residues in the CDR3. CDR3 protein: CAIRVQNNEQFF. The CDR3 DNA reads TGTGCCATCAGGGTACAAAACAATGAGCAGTTCTTC.

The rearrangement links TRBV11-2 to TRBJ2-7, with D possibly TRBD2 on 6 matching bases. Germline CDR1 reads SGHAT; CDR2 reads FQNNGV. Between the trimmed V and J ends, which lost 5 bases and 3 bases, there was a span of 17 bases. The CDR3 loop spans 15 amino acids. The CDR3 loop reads CASSAMGLPNYEQYF. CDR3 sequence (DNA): TGTGCCAGCAGCGCAATGGGACTCCCAAACTACGAGCAGTACTTC.

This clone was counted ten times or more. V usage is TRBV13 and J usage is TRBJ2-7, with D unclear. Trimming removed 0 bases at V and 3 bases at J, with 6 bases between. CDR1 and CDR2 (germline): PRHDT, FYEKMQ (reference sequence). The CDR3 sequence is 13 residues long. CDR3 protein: CASSLGLGYEQYF. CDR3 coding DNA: TGTGCCAGCAGCTTAGGACTCGGCTACGAGCAGTACTTC.

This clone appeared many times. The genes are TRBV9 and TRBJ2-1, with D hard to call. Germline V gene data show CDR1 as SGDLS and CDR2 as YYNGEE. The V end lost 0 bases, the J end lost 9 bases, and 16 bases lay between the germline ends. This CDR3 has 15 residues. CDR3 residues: CASSVGQSLVREQFF. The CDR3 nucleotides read TGTGCCAGCAGCGTAGGTCAGTCTTTGGTTCGTGAGCAGTTCTTC.

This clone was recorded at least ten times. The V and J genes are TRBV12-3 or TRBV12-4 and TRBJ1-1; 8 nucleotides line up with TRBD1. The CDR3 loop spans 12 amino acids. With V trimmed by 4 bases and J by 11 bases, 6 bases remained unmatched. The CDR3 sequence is CASSSGGPLAFF. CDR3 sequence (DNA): TGTGCCAGCAGTTCAGGGGGCCCGTTGGCTTTCTTT.

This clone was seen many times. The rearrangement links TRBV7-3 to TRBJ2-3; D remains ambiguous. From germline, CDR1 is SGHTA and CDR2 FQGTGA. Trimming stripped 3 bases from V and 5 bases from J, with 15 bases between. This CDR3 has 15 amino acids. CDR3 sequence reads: CASSLTRDSQDTQYF. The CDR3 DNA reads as TGTGCCAGCAGCTTGACACGAGACTCACAAGATACGCAGTATTTT.